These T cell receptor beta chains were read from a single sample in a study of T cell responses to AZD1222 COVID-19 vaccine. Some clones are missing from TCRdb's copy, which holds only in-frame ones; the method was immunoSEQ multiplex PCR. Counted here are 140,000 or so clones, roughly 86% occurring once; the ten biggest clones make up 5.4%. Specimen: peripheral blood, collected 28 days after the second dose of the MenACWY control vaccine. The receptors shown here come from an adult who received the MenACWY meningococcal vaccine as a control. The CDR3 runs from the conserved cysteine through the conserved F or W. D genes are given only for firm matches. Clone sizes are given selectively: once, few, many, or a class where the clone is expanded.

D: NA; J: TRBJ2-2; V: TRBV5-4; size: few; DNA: TGTGCCAGCAGGGGGGCGCTGGGGACCGGGGAGCTGTTTTTT; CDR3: CASRGALGTGELFF
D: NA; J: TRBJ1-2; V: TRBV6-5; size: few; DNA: TGTGCCAGCAGGGACCCGGTGGGGGGGGAGGATGGCTACACCTTC; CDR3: CASRDPVGGEDGYTF
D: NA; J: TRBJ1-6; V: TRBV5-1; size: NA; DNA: TGCGCCAGCAGCGTCGGGGTGGAAAATTCACCCCTCCACTTT; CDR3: CASSVGVENSPLHF
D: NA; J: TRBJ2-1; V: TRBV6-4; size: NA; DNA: TGTGCCAGCAGTGACACACCCCCTGGGGGCGAGAACAATGAGCAGTTCTTC; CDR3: CASSDTPPGGENNEQFF
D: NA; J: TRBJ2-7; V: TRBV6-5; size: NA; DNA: TGTGCCAGCATTCAGGGGCGGACACAGTACTTC; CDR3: CASIQGRTQYF
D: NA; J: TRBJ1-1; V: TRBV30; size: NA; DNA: TGTGCCTGTAGACCAGGGGTGTACACTGAAGCTTTCTTT; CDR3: CACRPGVYTEAFF
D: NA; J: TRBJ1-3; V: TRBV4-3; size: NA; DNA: TGCGCCAGCAGCCAGGGACCGGTCATCTCCGGAAACACCATATATTTT; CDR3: CASSQGPVISGNTIYF
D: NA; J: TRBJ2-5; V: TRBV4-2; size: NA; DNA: TGTGCCAGCAGCCAGCAGTGGGAACAGGGCGTCAGGGAGACCCAGTACTTC; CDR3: CASSQQWEQGVRETQYF
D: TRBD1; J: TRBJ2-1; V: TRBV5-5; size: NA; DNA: TGTGCCAGCAGCTTAGGGACAGGGGGCTACAATGAGCAGTTCTTC; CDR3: CASSLGTGGYNEQFF
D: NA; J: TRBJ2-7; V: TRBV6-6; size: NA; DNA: TGTGCCAGCAGTTATATCGATGTCCACGAGCAGTACTTC; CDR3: CASSYIDVHEQYF
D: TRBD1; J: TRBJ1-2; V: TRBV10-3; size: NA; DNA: TGTGCCATCTCCTCGGGACAGGGACACTATGGCTACACCTTC; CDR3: CAISSGQGHYGYTF
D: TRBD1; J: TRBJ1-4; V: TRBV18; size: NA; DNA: TGTGCCAGCTCACGCGCGACAGGGTTTTTCGAAAAACTGTTTTTT; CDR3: CASSRATGFFEKLFF
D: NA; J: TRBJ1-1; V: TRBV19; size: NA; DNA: TGTGCCAGTAGTATAGTTGCGGGGGCGGTGAACACTGAAGCTTTCTTT; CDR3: CASSIVAGAVNTEAFF
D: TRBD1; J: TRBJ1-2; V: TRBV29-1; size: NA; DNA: TGCAGCGTGAGCATGCTCCGGGACAGCTATGGCTACACCTTC; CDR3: CSVSMLRDSYGYTF
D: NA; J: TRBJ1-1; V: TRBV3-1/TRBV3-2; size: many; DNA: TGTGCCAGCAGCCAGGGAGGAAACACTGAAGCTTTCTTT; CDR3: CASSQGGNTEAFF
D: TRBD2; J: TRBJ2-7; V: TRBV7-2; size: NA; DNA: TGTGCCAGCAGGACCGGGACTAGCGGGAGTGTTAGCTCCTACGAGCAGTACTTC; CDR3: CASRTGTSGSVSSYEQYF
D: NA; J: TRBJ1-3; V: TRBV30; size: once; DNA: TGTGCCTGGAGTGTGGGAAACACCATATATTTT; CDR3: CAWSVGNTIYF
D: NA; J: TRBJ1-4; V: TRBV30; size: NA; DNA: TGTGCCTGGAAGGCCGATATGTGGGTCGGAGGTGAAAAACTGTTTTTT; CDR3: CAWKADMWVGGEKLFF
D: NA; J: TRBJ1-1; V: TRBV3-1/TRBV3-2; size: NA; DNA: TGTGCCAGCAGCCAAGCCCCATCACGATTTTTGGACACTGAAGCTTTCTTT; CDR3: CASSQAPSRFLDTEAFF
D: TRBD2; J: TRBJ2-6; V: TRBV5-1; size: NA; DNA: TGCGCCAGCAGCTTGCGGGCTAGCGGGAATCCTGGGGCCAACGTCCTGACTTTC; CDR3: CASSLRASGNPGANVLTF
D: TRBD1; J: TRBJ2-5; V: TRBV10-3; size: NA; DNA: TGTGCCATCAGTGAATCGGGACAGGGGGCCGGGATCCAGTACTTC; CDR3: CAISESGQGAGIQYF
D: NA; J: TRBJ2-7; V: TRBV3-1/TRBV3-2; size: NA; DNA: TGTGCCAGCAGTCTTGGGGCGGCCTACGAGCAGTACTTC; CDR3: CASSLGAAYEQYF
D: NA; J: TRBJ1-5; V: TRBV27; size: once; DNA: TGTGCCAGCAGTTTATCGAAGGGGAGAAGCAATCAGCCCCAGCATTTT; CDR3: CASSLSKGRSNQPQHF
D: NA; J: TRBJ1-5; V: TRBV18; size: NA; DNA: TGTGCCAGCTCACCGAACAGCAATCAGCCCCAGCATTTT; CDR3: CASSPNSNQPQHF
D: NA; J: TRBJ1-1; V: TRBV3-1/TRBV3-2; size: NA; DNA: TGTGCCAGCAGCCAAGTAGCGGGGTCCCTGGAAGCTTTCTTT; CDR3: CASSQVAGSLEAFF
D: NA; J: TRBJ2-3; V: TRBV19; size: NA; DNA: TGTGCCAGTAGTCCGGGCCCCAGCACAGATACGCAGTATTTT; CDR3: CASSPGPSTDTQYF
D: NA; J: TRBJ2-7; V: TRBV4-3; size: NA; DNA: TGCGCCAGCAGCCAGGACAGAAGCTACGAGCAGTACTTC; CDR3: CASSQDRSYEQYF
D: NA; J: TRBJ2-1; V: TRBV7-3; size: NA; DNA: TGTGCCAGCAGCACACGTAGTACGGGGATATCTAGGGACAATGAGCAGTTCTTC; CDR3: CASSTRSTGISRDNEQFF
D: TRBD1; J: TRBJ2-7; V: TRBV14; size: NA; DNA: TGTGCCAGCAGCCCGAGGGGACAGGGGGCTGGCTACGAGCAGTACTTC; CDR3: CASSPRGQGAGYEQYF
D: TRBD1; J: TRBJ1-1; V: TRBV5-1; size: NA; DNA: TGCGCCAGCAGCCCCAGACAGGGAGTCGGCACTGAAGCTTTCTTT; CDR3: CASSPRQGVGTEAFF
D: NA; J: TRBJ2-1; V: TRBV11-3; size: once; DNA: TGTGCCAGCAGTTATTCCTACAATGAGCAGTTCTTC; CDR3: CASSYSYNEQFF
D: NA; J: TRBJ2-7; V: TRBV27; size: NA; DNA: TGTGCCAGCAGTTTATTGGGGTCTGAGCAGTACTTC; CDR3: CASSLLGSEQYF
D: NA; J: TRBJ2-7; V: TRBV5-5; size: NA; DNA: TGTGCCAGCGGTCAGGGGACCGTTGGCGAGCAGTACTTC; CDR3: CASGQGTVGEQYF
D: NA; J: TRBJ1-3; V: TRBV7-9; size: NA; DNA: TGTGCCAGCAGCCCCCAGAGCTCTGGAAACACCATATATTTT; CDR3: CASSPQSSGNTIYF
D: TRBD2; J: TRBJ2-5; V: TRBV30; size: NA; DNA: TGTGCCTGGAGTGGACTAGCGGGGACCCAGTACTTC; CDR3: CAWSGLAGTQYF
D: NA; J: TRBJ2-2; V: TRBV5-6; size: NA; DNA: TGTGCCAGCAGCCCCAGGGTTGGTACCGGGGAGCTGTTTTTT; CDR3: CASSPRVGTGELFF
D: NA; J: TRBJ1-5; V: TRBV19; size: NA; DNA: TGTGCCAGTAGTGACGGACAGTACAATCAGCCCCAGCATTTT; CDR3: CASSDGQYNQPQHF
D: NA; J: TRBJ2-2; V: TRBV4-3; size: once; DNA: TGCGCCAGCAGCCAAGAGTATTCTCGGTTGAACACCGGGGAGCTGTTTTTT; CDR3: CASSQEYSRLNTGELFF
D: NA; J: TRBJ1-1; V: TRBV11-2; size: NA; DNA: TGTGCCAGCAGCTTAGGGGGACGGAGGAACACTGAAGCTTTCTTT; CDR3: CASSLGGRRNTEAFF
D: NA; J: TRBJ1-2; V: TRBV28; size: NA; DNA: TGTGCCAGCAGTTCTGCAGGGGATGGCTACACCTTC; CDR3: CASSSAGDGYTF
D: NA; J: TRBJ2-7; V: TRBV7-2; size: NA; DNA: TGTGCCAGCAGCTTAGATCACGGCTTAAAGGTCCCTTACGAGCAGTACTTC; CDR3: CASSLDHGLKVPYEQYF
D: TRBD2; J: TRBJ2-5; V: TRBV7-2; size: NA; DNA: TGTGCCAGTCGGGGGGGTAGGTGGGAGACCCAGTACTTC; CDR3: CASRGGRWETQYF
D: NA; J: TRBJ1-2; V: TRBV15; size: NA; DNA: TGTGCCACCAGTGACCCAGGGGCTCGGGGCTACACCTTC; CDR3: CATSDPGARGYTF
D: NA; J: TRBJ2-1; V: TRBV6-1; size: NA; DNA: TGTGCCAGCAGTGAACTTGGGGTAGGGGGCAATGAGCAGTTCTTC; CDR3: CASSELGVGGNEQFF